Each of the 20 T cell receptor beta chains below was sequenced from the same sample in a study of breast tumors, draining lymph nodes, adjacent tissues. TCRdb used MiXCR to reprocess the multiplex PCR reads, holding one entry per CDR3 protein. The table shows about 270,000 distinct CDR3 sequences, with over 25% occurring only once. Breast cancer patients provided tissue from their axillary draining lymph nodes. Input material: axillary lymph node tissue. Receptor source: a female donor with breast cancer. Some clones in this sample may be carry-over from other donors' samples.

The sample holds one count of this clonotype. The chain carries TRBV14 and TRBJ1-1; the D is unclear. Trimming took off 4 bases at V and 1 base at J, with 13 bases between the two ends. The germline CDR1 and CDR2 sequences are SGHDN and FVKESK. The CDR3 runs to 15 residues. CDR3 sequence: CASSPNAGGNTEAFF. The CDR3 DNA follows: TGTGCCAGCAGCCCAAATGCGGGCGGGAACACTGAAGCTTTCTTT. Full variable domain (missing parts from reference TRBV14 and TRBJ1-1): EAGVTQFPSHSVIEKGQTVTLRCDPISGHDNLYWYRRVMGKEIKFLLHFVKESKQDESGMPNNRFLAERTGGTYSTLKVQPAELEDSGVYFCASSPNAGGNTEAFFGQGTRLTVV.

The chain couples TRBV12-3 or TRBV12-4 to TRBJ2-1; TRBD2 aligns across 7 bases. The CDR3 length is 18 residues. Germline trimming cut 7 bases from V and 9 bases from J; bases unmatched to any gene: 24. CDR3 residues: CASTRVQGLNTGEGEQFF. CDR3 nucleotides: TGTGCCAGCACAAGGGTCCAGGGCCTGAACACCGGGGAGGGTGAGCAGTTCTTC.

The count of this clonotype is one. The rearrangement uses TRBV5-8 and TRBJ2-5; D may be TRBD1 or TRBD2 (5 bases each). The CDR3 contains 14 residues. Deletions cut 4 bases from V and 5 bases from J, with 15 bases between. Per germline, CDR1 SGHTS and CDR2 YDEGEE. The CDR3: CASSPGRERETQYF. The CDR3 bases are TGTGCCAGCAGCCCGGGGCGTGAGAGGGAGACCCAGTACTTC. The full variable domain, rest sourced from reference TRBV5-8 and TRBJ2-5, is EAGVTQSPTHLIKTRGQQATLRCSPISGHTSVYWYQQALGLGLQFLLWYDEGEERNRGNFPPRFSGRQFPNYSSELNVNALELEDSALYLCASSPGRERETQYFGPGTRLLVL.

This chain connects TRBV7-9 to TRBJ2-3, with 10 bases fitting TRBD2. This CDR3 has 16 residues. Germline CDR1 is SEHNR and CDR2 is FQNEAQ (reference sequence). After removal of 4 bases from V and 2 bases from J, the junction contained 6 bases not matched to a gene. The CDR3 nucleotides read TGTGCCAGCAGCTCTCTAGCGGGAGCGTACACAGATACGCAGTATTTT. It is translated as CASSSLAGAYTDTQYF.

This clonotype has more than one count but fewer than ten. This chain uses TRBV30 with TRBJ2-1; D may match TRBD1 or TRBD2 (5 bases each). Looked up from germline, CDR1 is GTSNPN and CDR2 is SVGIG (reference sequence). The length of the CDR3 is 13 residues. V was clipped by 3 bases and J by 5 bases, with 11 bases between them. The CDR3 loop reads CAWRGERNNEQFF. CDR3 nucleotides: TGTGCCTGGAGGGGGGAGAGGAACAATGAGCAGTTCTTC.

The chain joins TRBV10-3 to TRBJ2-5; 8 positions agree with TRBD2. CDR3 length: 16 residues. Germline CDR1 ENHRY, CDR2 SYGVKD. Trimming removed 0 bases from V and 2 bases from J; junction bases left unmatched: 5. The CDR3 sequence is CAISESGTRNQETQYF. The CDR3 coding sequence is TGTGCCATCAGTGAGTCGGGGACTAGGAATCAAGAGACCCAGTACTTC.

At least ten counts were recorded for this clonotype. The chain recombines TRBV6-5 with TRBJ2-3; D is uncertain. The V end was cut by 1 base, the J end by 2 bases, with 4 bases between. Germline assignment: CDR1 MNHEY and CDR2 SVGAGI. This CDR3 has 13 residues. This chain's CDR3 is CASSYYATDTQYF. As DNA, the CDR3 is TGTGCCAGCAGTTACTACGCCACAGATACGCAGTATTTT.

This clonotype showed up many times. The chain is built from TRBV7-6 and TRBJ2-1, with TRBD2 matching 7 bases. CDR1 and CDR2 from the germline V gene are SGHVS and FNYEAQ. The V segment lost 1 base and the J segment 3 bases; nucleotides outside the gene matches: 6. This CDR3 comprises 16 residues. This CDR3 reads CASSLGTAGFYNEQFF. DNA for the CDR3: TGTGCCAGCAGCTTAGGAACAGCGGGGTTCTACAATGAGCAGTTCTTC.

Many counts were recorded for this clonotype. The J gene is TRBJ1-6, the V gene TRBV29-1; maybe TRBD1 (5 bases). This CDR3 comprises 13 residues. Trimming removed 6 bases at V and 7 bases at J, with 13 bases between. Germline lookup yields CDR1 SQVTM and CDR2 ANQGSEA. CDR3 in amino acids: CSVGTDQNSPLHF. CDR3 DNA sequence: TGCAGCGTGGGGACGGATCAGAATTCACCCCTCCACTTT. The full variable domain, in which reference TRBV29-1 and TRBJ1-6 provide the parts outside the CDR3, is SAVISQKPSRDICQRGTSLTIQCQVDSQVTMMFWYRQQPGQSLTLIATANQGSEATYESGFVIDKFPISRPNLTFSTLTVSNMSPEDSSIYLCSVGTDQNSPLHFGNGTRLTVT.

This clonotype was detected ten times or more. This chain links TRBV10-1 with TRBJ2-2, with D unresolved. CDR1 is WNHNN and CDR2 is SYGVQD in the germline V gene (reference sequence). The CDR3 extends over 12 amino acids. Trimming removed 8 bases from V and 4 bases from J, with 8 bases in between. CDR3 in amino acids: CASQTLTGELFF. CDR3 nucleotides: TGCGCCAGCCAGACACTCACCGGGGAGCTGTTTTTT.

As to this clonotype: A much bigger clone sits one base away, suggesting this may be a read error. The CDR3 carries no conserved terminal phenylalanine or tryptophan, so it likely arises from a read error. V is TRBV20-1 and J is TRBJ2-1, with D uncertain. Germline-derived CDR1 and CDR2 are DFQATT and SNEGSKA (reference sequence). This CDR3 comprises 13 residues. V dropped 3 bases and J dropped 10 bases, with 16 bases sitting between them. Here the CDR3 DNA reads TGCAGTGCTAGTGGCTTTTCGGCTGGCGAGCAGTTCCTC. It encodes CSASGFSAGEQFL.

In its sample, this clonotype was seen many times. V usage is TRBV11-2 and J usage is TRBJ2-7; D is uncertain. The CDR3 has 13 residues. Trimming removed 2 bases at V and 6 bases at J, with 11 bases between. From germline, CDR1 is SGHAT and CDR2 FQNNGV. The CDR3 region is CASSLSSGLEQYF. CDR3 nucleotides: TGTGCCAGCAGCTTATCGTCAGGTCTCGAGCAGTACTTC.

V usage is TRBV12-3 or TRBV12-4 and J usage is TRBJ2-7; TRBD2 matches 14 bases. V gave up 5 bases and J gave up 3 bases; unmatched junction bases: 6. The CDR3 runs to 16 residues. The CDR3 is CASSHGTSGRVYEQYF. The CDR3 DNA reads TGTGCCAGCAGTCACGGGACTAGCGGGAGAGTCTACGAGCAGTACTTC.

As to this clonotype: This clone may be a read error of a much larger clone one base away. The CDR3 region has the DNA TGCGCCTGCAGCCTCCGAGAGGGGGGAGGGATCGATGAGCAGTTCTTC. Its protein product is CACSLREGGGIDEQFF. The rearrangement links TRBV4-1 to TRBJ2-1, with a weak D call TRBD2 (7 bases). The CDR3 runs 16 residues. Per germline, CDR1 MGHRA and CDR2 YSYEKL.

This chain links TRBV5-1 with TRBJ2-2; 11 nucleotides agree with TRBD1. The CDR3 has 15 residues. Germline CDR1 and CDR2: SGHRS and YFSETQ. V lost 5 bases, J lost 4 bases, and 4 bases stayed unmatched. This CDR3 is CASRRGTGGTGELFF. CDR3 nucleotide sequence: TGCGCCAGCAGGCGCGGGACAGGGGGCACCGGGGAGCTGTTTTTT.

Remarks on this clonotype: Without the conserved terminal phenylalanine or tryptophan, this CDR3 likely stems from a read error. The chain couples TRBV9 to TRBJ2-7; a possible D gene is TRBD2 (6 bases). This CDR3 comprises 13 residues. The germline CDR1 and CDR2 sequences are SGDLS and YYNGEE. The CDR3 sequence is CAGSVAGGQLQYS. CDR3 DNA sequence: TGTGCCGGCAGCGTAGCCGGGGGTCAACTCCAGTACTCC.

The rearrangement joins TRBV29-1 to TRBJ2-7, with 11 bases aligning to TRBD2. The CDR3 length is 11 residues. Germline lookup yields CDR1 SQVTM and CDR2 ANQGSEA. J was trimmed by 6 bases and V by 7 bases; bases with no gene match: 2. CDR3 residues: CSAGLAGEQYF. The CDR3 DNA is TGCAGCGCTGGACTAGCGGGCGAGCAGTACTTC.

Concerning this clonotype itself: A single base separates this from a much larger clone, so it may be a read error. The genes are TRBV19 and TRBJ2-1; 7 bases line up with TRBD1. Germline CDR1 reads LNHDA; CDR2 reads SQIVND (reference sequence). The CDR3 consists of 17 residues. Here the CDR3 DNA reads TGTGCCGGTAGTATTACGCCGGGCCAGAGAGGGGGCTATGAGCAGTTCTTC. Translating it yields CAGSITPGQRGGYEQFF.

In its sample, this clonotype was seen many times. V gene TRBV5-1 combines with J gene TRBJ2-1; D uncertain. V lost 0 bases and J lost 4, with 14 bases in between. CDR3 length: 16 amino acids. Germline lookup yields CDR1 SGHRS and CDR2 YFSETQ. CDR3 nucleotide sequence: TGCGCCAGCAGCTTGGCCTCCGACGCTAGGTACAATGAGCAGTTCTTC. Translating gives CASSLASDARYNEQFF.

For this clonotype: This could be a read error, since a much larger clone is one nucleotide away. The CDR3 here is CASSPLRLAGVSSAGTQCF. CDR3 coding DNA: TGTGCCAGCAGCCCCTTACGACTAGCGGGAGTTTCTTCTGCTGGGACCCAGTGCTTC. The rearrangement uses TRBV4-2 and TRBJ2-5; TRBD2 matches 12 bases. Germline CDR1 and CDR2: LGHNA and YNFKEQ. CDR3 size: 19 residues.